The present T cell receptor (beta chain) was sequenced within a study of shared T cell receptors in the human thymus. Sequencing was performed with immunoSEQ multiplex PCR; in TCRdb, only in-frame clones are kept and a portion is missing. The sample carries 600,000 or so clones, over 75% recorded once. With 6 bases removed from V and 3 bases from J, the gap between germline ends came to 17 bases. The CDR3 length is 15 residues. Germline assignment: CDR1 LNHDA and CDR2 SQIVND (reference sequence). These data are also associated with another study on human thymus T cells. According to that study: Obtained as resections during corrective heart surgery, the thymus tissue was then studied. Related studies found that unrelated individuals share highly overlapping thymic repertoires.

Sequencing was carried out using thymocytes. This sequence joins TRBV19 and TRBJ1-2, with a possible D match to TRBD1 (6 bases). This receptor was identified in a boy under two years old with a congenital heart defect. The CDR3 bases are TGTGCCAGTAGGGCAGTGGGACACCGACACTATGGCTACACCTTC. Protein sequence: CASRAVGHRHYGYTF.